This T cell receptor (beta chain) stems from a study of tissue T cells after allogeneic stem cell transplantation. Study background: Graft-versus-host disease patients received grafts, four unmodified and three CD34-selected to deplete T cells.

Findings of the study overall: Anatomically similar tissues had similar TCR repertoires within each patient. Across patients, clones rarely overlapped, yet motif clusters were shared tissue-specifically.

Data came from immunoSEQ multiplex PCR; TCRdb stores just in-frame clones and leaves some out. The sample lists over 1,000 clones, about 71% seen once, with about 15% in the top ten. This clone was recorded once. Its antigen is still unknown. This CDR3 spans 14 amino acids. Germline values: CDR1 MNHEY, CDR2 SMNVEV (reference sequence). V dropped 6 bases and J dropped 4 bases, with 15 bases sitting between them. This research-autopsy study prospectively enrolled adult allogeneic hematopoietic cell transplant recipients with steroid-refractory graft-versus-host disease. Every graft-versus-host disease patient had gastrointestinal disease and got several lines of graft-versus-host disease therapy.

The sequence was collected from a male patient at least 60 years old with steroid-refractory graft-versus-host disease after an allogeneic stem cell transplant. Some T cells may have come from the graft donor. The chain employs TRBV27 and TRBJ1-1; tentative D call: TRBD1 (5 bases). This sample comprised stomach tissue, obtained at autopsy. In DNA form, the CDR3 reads TGTGCCAGCAGGATCAGGGTGTTTGGCACTGAAGCTTTCTTT. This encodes CASRIRVFGTEAFF.